This T cell receptor beta chain was identified during a study of blood T cell repertoires in COVID-19 (TCRdb year 2020). Concerning the study at large: The collaborator samples originated in the United States, Italy and Spain and spanned the acute and convalescent phases of COVID-19. Sample metadata almost always included a de-identified subject ID, COVID-19 status, age in years and sex. A freely available public database, intended as a resource for researchers studying the immune response to SARS-CoV-2, is where the repertoires were released. Samples were obtained from the ongoing ImmuneRACE study (first 160 participants) and from 1,254 subjects provided by 6 global collaborators. The dataset comprised deeply sampled blood TCRbeta repertoires from subjects exposed to, actively infected with, or recovered from COVID-19. HLA class I and class II types, where available, came from metadata supplied by the sample provider rather than from assay-based typing. The prospective study material was composed of cDNA or gDNA derived from T cells, B-cell-depleted T cells, or PBMCs. Paper-wide results and their limitations: The quantity of clinical and demographic metadata differed by source and by participant and was supplied without curation.

Concerning this clone: Its antigen has not been determined. Base qualities are missing; no much larger clone stands one base away.

TCRbeta CDR3 regions were amplified from genomic DNA by means of the immunoSEQ Assay, a bias-controlled multiplex PCR. On the authors' methods: Nucleated cell counts per sample were estimated from amplification of reference gene primers within the assay. To quantify the absolute abundance of each unique TCRbeta CDR3 rearrangement, sequence reads were collapsed and filtered. For each sample, productive Simpson clonality was calculated as the square root of Simpson's diversity index over productive rearrangements. Drawn from immuneACCESS, this table holds only the in-frame rearrangements with V and J called that TCRdb kept. Clones are partly lost; checked studies trace under half to an unresolved V gene and leave the rest unexplained. V and J calls and clone size are given by that table; D and trimming were obtained from the DNA. The sample table contains a few hundred thousand clones; only one count was recorded for about 89% of them. The top ten constitute approximately 3% of the sample.

Taken from cysteine to phenylalanine, the CDR3 has 13 residues. Just CDR3 DNA is preserved here, 39 bases in frame from base 1. V gives up 2 bases and J gives up 5 bases, and the segment between their germline ends measures 7 bases. Based on the germline V gene, the CDR1 and CDR2 sequences are MNHNS and SASEGT. At one collaborating source in Seattle, patients were enrolled during active infection and were followed longitudinally through the course of disease. Each collaborating institution followed its own protocols to collect whole blood in K2EDTA tubes. For TCRbeta analysis, collaborators shipped samples in one of three forms: frozen whole blood, isolated PBMCs, or DNA extracted from either of those sample types.

The chain is encoded by TRBV6-1 joined to TRBJ2-1; matching of 6 bases hints at TRBD2 as the D gene. Material for sequencing was peripheral blood. The sequence derives from a woman in her 30s with COVID-19, enrolled during active disease. The DNA sequence is TGTGCCAGCAGTGAACGGACTAACAATGAGCAGTTCTTC. Its amino acids are CASSERTNNEQFF.